This T cell receptor beta chain was recorded in a study of cytomegalovirus exposure and HLA in healthy donors. 60 Vbeta and 13 Jbeta primers were used in PCR. Assay used: immunoSEQ multiplex PCR; TCRdb lists only in-frame clones, some missing. The sample holds some 140,000 clones; approximately 64% are singletons and the top ten take 2.4%. The germline V gene encodes CDR1 MNHNS and CDR2 SASEGT. The CDR3 length is 12 residues. V gave up 10 bases and J gave up 2 bases, with 12 bases separating them. The source is a middle-aged woman in good health and CMV-seronegative. The rearrangement uses TRBV6-1 and TRBJ2-7, with D possibly TRBD1 on 6 matching bases. The source material was PBMCs. The DNA of the CDR3 is TGTGCCACACAGGGTACCCCCTACGAGCAGTACTTC. It codes for CATQGTPYEQYF.